This TCR beta chain stems from a study of Ad26.COV2.S vaccination and SARS-CoV-2 variants. For the study at large: Participant was drawn from the COV1001 Ad26.COV2.S trial arm. Study-level points and caveats: There was reportedly substantial breadth in spike-specific CD8+ and CD4+ T cell responses after vaccination. The TCR-based breadth and depth measures might underestimate overall T cell responses.

Only in-frame clones appear in the TCRdb table, and some are missing; sequencing was by immunoSEQ multiplex PCR. The data show hundreds of thousands of clones, around 88% seen once. Treatment defined: approximately 18 received Ad26.COV2.S at low or high dose, single or two shots; about 5 received placebo; per-sample allocation not given. Material that was analyzed had been drawn on day 63 after the first vaccine or placebo injection. A remark on this clone: What it binds is not known.

The source material was peripheral blood, sampled in a trial of Ad26.COV2.S vaccine versus placebo. The receptor's source is a person between 18 and 59 years old who received the Ad26.COV2.S COVID-19 vaccine or a placebo.

The CDR3 loop is CASSAGTYEQYF. The CDR3 bases are TGCGCCAGCAGCGCTGGAACCTACGAGCAGTACTTC. V and J are TRBV10-1 and TRBJ2-7; D gene ambiguous. CDR1 and CDR2 (germline): WNHNN, SYGVQD (reference sequence). V was clipped by 6 bases and J by 2 bases, with 8 bases between them. The CDR3 covers 12 residues.